This T cell receptor (beta chain) is from a study of naive CD8 T cells in extremely preterm neonates. The method was immunoSEQ multiplex PCR; TCRdb's version includes in-frame clones alone and lacks a portion of them. The sample shows several thousand clones, 95% to 98% of them seen only once. Trimming cost V 1 base and J 3 bases; bases outside gene matches: 6. Germline V CDR1 and CDR2: GTSNPN, SVGIG (reference sequence). CDR3 size: 15 residues. Findings of the study overall: Relative to older groups, preterm infants had shorter, less trimmed CDR3s with fewer N additions. Preterm samples differed in productive template counts; sample size was small.

Blood donors were healthy children aged about 15-56 months and healthy nonsmoking adults. Live Annexin V-negative naive CD3+CD8+CD45RA+CCR7+ T cells were sorted. Comments on this clone: Antigen: not known.

Sequenced input: naive CD8+ T cells from blood. The V gene is TRBV30, the J gene TRBJ1-5; 7 bases fit TRBD1. This sequence was found in a human donor in good health. The CDR3 nucleotides read TGTGCCTGGAGTGACCGGCAGGGGGACAATCAGCCCCAGCATTTT. Residues: CAWSDRQGDNQPQHF.